A single sample gave rise to the 10 T cell receptor beta chains below, sequenced in a study of regulatory T cells in long-lasting Graves disease. Libraries of TCR beta came from iRepertoire HTBI primers plus Arm-PCR of CDR3 regions. TCRdb re-derived calls from the multiplex PCR reads in MiXCR, one entry per CDR3 protein. The sample records approximately 400,000 distinct CDR3 sequences, about 12% being singletons. Time point described: newly diagnosed GD, antithyroid drugs for less than 3 months. From PBMCs, RNA was extracted and then used to make the TCR library. In addition, the sample was reused for a study of T cells in Graves' hyperthyroidism and ophthalmopathy.

This sample comprised peripheral blood mononuclear cells (PBMCs), obtained at new diagnosis, from a patient treated with antithyroid drugs. The source is a woman between 18 and 30 years old with Graves disease.

This clonotype has at least ten counts. This chain links TRBV12-5 with TRBJ2-3; D is perhaps TRBD2 (5 bases). Trimming stripped 6 bases from V and 4 bases from J, with 20 bases between. Germline values: CDR1 LGHNT, CDR2 FRNRAP. This CDR3 contains 16 residues. The CDR3 reads CASGPGGYFGADTQYF. CDR3 DNA: TGTGCTAGTGGCCCAGGAGGTTACTTCGGAGCAGATACGCAGTATTTT.

The rearrangement links TRBV2 to TRBJ2-3, with a tentative D call TRBD2 (5 bases). The CDR3 loop spans 15 amino acids. Looked up from germline, CDR1 is SNHLY and CDR2 is FYNNEI. Trimming took off 6 bases at V and 0 bases at J, with 13 bases between the two ends. CDR3 DNA sequence: TGTGCCAGCAGCGACCCCAGCGGTAGCACAGATACGCAGTATTTT. Translated: CASSDPSGSTDTQYF.

At least ten counts were recorded for this clonotype. This rearrangement joins TRBV20-1 to TRBJ2-1; D ambiguous. The CDR3 is 16 amino acids. V was shortened by 0 bases and J by 4 bases, with 16 bases between the two germline ends. The germline V gene has CDR1 DFQATT and CDR2 SNEGSKA (reference sequence). The CDR3 DNA is TGCAGTGCTAGAGATATGGACGGAATCCTTTACAATGAGCAGTTCTTC. It codes for CSARDMDGILYNEQFF.

This clonotype was recorded many times. The chain combines TRBV27 with TRBJ2-7; tentatively, D is TRBD1 (6 bases). CDR1 is MNHEY, CDR2 SMNVEV, per germline (reference sequence). The CDR3 runs 14 residues. With 9 bases removed from V and 8 bases from J, the gap between germline ends came to 23 bases. The CDR3 region has the DNA TGTGCCAGTTCCGCCGGGACACACCTACACAAGCAGTACTTC. Its protein is CASSAGTHLHKQYF.

V and J are TRBV4-2 and TRBJ1-2; D uncertain. The CDR3 loop spans 15 amino acids. Trimming took off 0 bases at V and 3 bases at J, with 11 bases between the two ends. Germline CDR1 reads LGHNA; CDR2 reads YNFKEQ. CDR3 protein: CASSQELSGYYGYTF. The CDR3 region has the DNA TGTGCCAGCAGCCAAGAATTGTCCGGATACTATGGCTACACCTTC.

This clonotype was detected ten times or more. The chain links TRBV7-9 to TRBJ2-7, with 11 nucleotides matching TRBD2. Trimming at V came to 5 bases and at J to 2 bases, leaving 14 bases not matched to a gene. The CDR3 consists of 18 residues. Germline V gene lookup returns CDR1 SEHNR and CDR2 FQNEAQ (reference sequence). The CDR3 here is CASSPKGTSGSLPYEQYF. The CDR3 region has the DNA TGTGCCAGCAGCCCAAAGGGTACTAGCGGGAGTCTCCCCTACGAGCAGTACTTC.

This clonotype occurred many times. The V and J genes are TRBV2 and TRBJ2-1, with D unresolved. The CDR3 totals 12 residues. CDR1 SNHLY and CDR2 FYNNEI come from the germline V gene. V was shortened by 7 bases and J by 9 bases, with 13 bases between the two germline ends. CDR3 sequence reads: CASKLPGGEQFF. The CDR3 DNA reads as TGTGCCAGCAAACTCCCGGGTGGTGAGCAGTTCTTC.

This clonotype was observed a single time. This is likely an artifact of a read error, given a far larger clone one base away. The chain combines TRBV11-2 with TRBJ2-5, with TRBD2 matching 12 bases. Unmatched junction bases numbered 20, after V lost 4 bases and J lost 11 bases. The length of the CDR3 is 18 residues. From germline, CDR1 is SGHAT and CDR2 FQNNGV. CDR3 region: CASSSLAGGPSPYNEQYF. The CDR3, as DNA: TGTGCCAGCAGCTCTCTAGCGGGAGGGCCCTCCCCCTACAATGAGCAGTACTTC.

This clonotype was detected many times. This rearrangement joins TRBV11-1 to TRBJ2-1; the match to TRBD2 covers 12 bases. CDR3 length: 16 amino acids. Looked up from germline, CDR1 is SGHAT and CDR2 is FQDESV (reference sequence). J gave up 7 bases and V 1 base, and 5 bases lay outside the gene matches. The CDR3: CASSLGLAGGLNEQFF. DNA of the CDR3: TGTGCCAGCAGCTTAGGTCTAGCGGGAGGGTTAAATGAGCAGTTCTTC.

At least ten counts were recorded for this clonotype. The V and J genes are TRBV6-5 and TRBJ1-5; no reliable D call. CDR1 MNHEY and CDR2 SVGAGI come from the germline V gene. The CDR3 extends over 13 amino acids. The V gene lost 4 bases and the J gene lost 5 bases, with 9 bases spanning the gap. CDR3 sequence: CASSSIRDQPQHF. CDR3 in DNA: TGTGCCAGCAGTTCTATTAGGGATCAGCCCCAGCATTTT.